This T cell receptor (beta chain) was found in a study of T cell responses to AZD1222 COVID-19 vaccine. Turning to the study itself: Some second doses came at about 4 weeks and others at about 12 weeks; these were pooled.

Findings and limits, study-wide: Rises in breadth and depth of Spike-specific TCRs came after two AZD1222 doses.

Clones were read by immunoSEQ multiplex PCR, and TCRdb kept only the in-frame ones, dropping some. The table lists 90,000 to 130,000 clones, roughly nine tenths of them singletons. On this clone itself: Its target is not known.

The receptor was isolated from an adult in good health. This specimen consisted of peripheral blood, obtained on day 0 of AZD1222 vaccination.

DNA for the CDR3: TGTGCCAGCAGCTCCCGTGGGGGAACGAACACCGGGGAGCTGTTTTTT. Amino acids: CASSSRGGTNTGELFF. J is TRBJ2-2 and V is TRBV7-2, with D perhaps being TRBD1 or TRBD2 (5 bases each). Trimming left V 4 bases short and J 0 bases short, with 12 bases between. CDR3 length: 16 residues. Germline V lookup: CDR1 SGHTA, CDR2 FQGNSA.